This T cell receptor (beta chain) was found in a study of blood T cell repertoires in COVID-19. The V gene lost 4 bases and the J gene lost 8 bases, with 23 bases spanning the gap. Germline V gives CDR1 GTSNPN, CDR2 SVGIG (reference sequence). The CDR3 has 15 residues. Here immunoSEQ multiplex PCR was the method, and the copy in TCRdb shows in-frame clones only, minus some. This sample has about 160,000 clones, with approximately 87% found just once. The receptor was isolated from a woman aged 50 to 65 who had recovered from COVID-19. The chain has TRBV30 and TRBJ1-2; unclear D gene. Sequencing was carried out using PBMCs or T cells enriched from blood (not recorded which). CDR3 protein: CAWNPRAGGYSGYTF. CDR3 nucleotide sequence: TGTGCCTGGAACCCGAGGGCCGGAGGATACTCAGGCTACACCTTC. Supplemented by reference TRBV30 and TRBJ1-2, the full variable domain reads SQTIHQWPATLVQPVGSPLSLECTVEGTSNPNLYWYRQAAGRGLQLLFYSVGIGQISSEVPQNLSASRPQDRQFILSSKKLLLSDSGFYLCAWNPRAGGYSGYTFGSGTRLTVV.